This T cell receptor (beta chain) originates from a study of cytomegalovirus exposure and HLA in healthy donors. J gave up 5 bases and V 3 bases, and 7 bases lay outside the gene matches. The CDR3 totals 15 residues. In germline, CDR1 is SEHNR, CDR2 FQNEAQ (reference sequence). The primer mix had 60 Vbeta and 13 Jbeta primers. TCRdb's copy holds only in-frame clones and misses some; the assay was immunoSEQ multiplex PCR. The sample records 150,000 to 200,000 clones, about 85% being singletons. The sequenced material came from PBMCs. This chain uses TRBV7-9 with TRBJ1-5; 7 nucleotides align to TRBD1. The clonotype was recovered from a male donor in good health and CMV-seropositive. The CDR3 loop reads CASSFGTEVYQPQHF. The DNA for the CDR3 is TGTGCCAGCAGCTTTGGGACAGAGGTGTATCAGCCCCAGCATTTT.